This TCR beta chain was observed in a study of T cells after yellow fever vaccination. Template-switching 5'RACE yielded the TCR cDNA; a universal primer site and UMIs were added in the process. TCRdb itself ran the 5' RACE reads through MiXCR, one entry per CDR3 protein. The table includes roughly 340,000 distinct CDR3 sequences, more than 8.5% detected once. V was cut by 4 bases and J by 5 bases, with 18 bases left in between. The CDR3 runs to 16 residues. Germline assignment: CDR1 SGHTA and CDR2 FQGTGA. General study points: A small share of clonotypes appeared in both CD4 and CD8 compartments. Detected again after the booster were most primary-vaccination clones, at 95% to 98% CD4 and 70% to 90% CD8. Weaker, the secondary response had a peak occurring faster, on day 5 versus 15.

In this sample, this clonotype turned up a few times. Its antigen is currently unknown. This sequence joins TRBV7-3 and TRBJ2-1; a possible D gene is TRBD1 (6 bases). This receptor was identified in a man between 18 and 29 years old who received the YFV17D yellow fever vaccine. The sample here was PBMCs, taken on the day of the first yellow fever vaccination. The CDR3, as DNA: TGTGCCAGCAGCTCCCTCTCAGGGGACCTACACAATGAGCAGTTCTTC. It is translated as CASSSLSGDLHNEQFF.